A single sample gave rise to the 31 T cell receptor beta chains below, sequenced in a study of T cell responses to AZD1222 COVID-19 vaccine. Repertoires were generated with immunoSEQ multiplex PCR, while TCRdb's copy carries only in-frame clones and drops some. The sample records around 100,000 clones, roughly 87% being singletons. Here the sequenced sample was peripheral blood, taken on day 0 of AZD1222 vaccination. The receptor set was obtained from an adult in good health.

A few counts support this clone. In nucleotides, the CDR3 is TGTGCCAGCAGCCCTAACCCGGGGAGGGGGAACACTGAAGCTTTCTTT. Its translation is CASSPNPGRGNTEAFF. The chain recombines TRBV7-3 with TRBJ1-1; D might be TRBD1 (5 bases). This CDR3 spans 16 amino acids. Germline loops: CDR1 SGHTA, CDR2 FQGTGA. Trimming took off 5 bases at V and 1 base at J, with 17 bases between the two ends.

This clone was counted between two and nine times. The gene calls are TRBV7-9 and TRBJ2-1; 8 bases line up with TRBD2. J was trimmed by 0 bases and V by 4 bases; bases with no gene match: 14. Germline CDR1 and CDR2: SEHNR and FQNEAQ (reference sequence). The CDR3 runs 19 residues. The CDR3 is CASSSPLGLAGLSYNEQFF. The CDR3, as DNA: TGTGCCAGCAGCTCGCCCCTAGGCTTAGCGGGACTCTCCTACAATGAGCAGTTCTTC. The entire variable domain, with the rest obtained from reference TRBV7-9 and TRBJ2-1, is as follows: DTGVSQNPRHKITKRGQNVTFRCDPISEHNRLYWYRQTLGQGPEFLTYFQNEAQLEKSRLLSDRFSAERPKGSFSTLEIQRTEQGDSAMYLCASSSPLGLAGLSYNEQFFGPGTRLTVL.

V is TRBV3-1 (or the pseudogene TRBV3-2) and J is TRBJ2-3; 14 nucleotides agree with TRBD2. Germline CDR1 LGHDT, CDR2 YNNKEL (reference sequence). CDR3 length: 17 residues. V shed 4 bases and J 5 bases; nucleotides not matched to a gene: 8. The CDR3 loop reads CASSLRGLAGVKDTQYF. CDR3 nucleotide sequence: TGTGCCAGCAGCCTCAGGGGACTAGCGGGAGTTAAAGATACGCAGTATTTT.

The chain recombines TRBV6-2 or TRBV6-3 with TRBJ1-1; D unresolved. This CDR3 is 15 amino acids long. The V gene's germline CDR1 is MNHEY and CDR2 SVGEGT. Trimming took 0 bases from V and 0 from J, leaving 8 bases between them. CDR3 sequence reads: CASSYSYSLNTEAFF. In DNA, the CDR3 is TGTGCCAGCAGTTACTCCTATAGTTTGAACACTGAAGCTTTCTTT.

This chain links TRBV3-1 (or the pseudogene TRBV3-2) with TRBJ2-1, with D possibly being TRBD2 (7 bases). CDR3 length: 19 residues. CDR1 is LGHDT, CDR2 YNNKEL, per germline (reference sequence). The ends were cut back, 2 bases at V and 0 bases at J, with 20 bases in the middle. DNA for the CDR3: TGTGCCAGCAGCCAAACCGCCGGGGGGCGGGGGAGCTCCTACAATGAGCAGTTCTTC. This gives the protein CASSQTAGGRGSSYNEQFF.

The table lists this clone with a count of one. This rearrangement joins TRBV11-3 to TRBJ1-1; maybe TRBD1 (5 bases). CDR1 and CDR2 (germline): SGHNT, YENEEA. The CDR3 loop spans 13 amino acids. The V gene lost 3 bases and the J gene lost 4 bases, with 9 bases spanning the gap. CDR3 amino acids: CASSFGGGTEAFF. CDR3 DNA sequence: TGTGCCAGCAGCTTTGGGGGTGGCACTGAAGCTTTCTTT.

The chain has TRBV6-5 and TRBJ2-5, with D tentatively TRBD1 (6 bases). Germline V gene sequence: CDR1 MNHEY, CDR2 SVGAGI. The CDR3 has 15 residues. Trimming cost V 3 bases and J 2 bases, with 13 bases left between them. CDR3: CASSYTRDTQETQYF. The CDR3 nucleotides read TGTGCCAGCAGTTATACTCGGGACACGCAAGAGACCCAGTACTTC.

CDR3: CASTRGDNEQFF. In DNA, the CDR3 is TGCGCCAGCACCCGAGGTGACAATGAGCAGTTCTTC. The chain links TRBV10-2 to TRBJ2-1; D is unresolved. V lost 7 bases and J 5 bases, leaving 9 bases between the germline ends. This CDR3 comprises 12 residues. The germline V gene has CDR1 WSHSY and CDR2 SAAADI.

Written as DNA, the CDR3 is TGTGCCAGCAGCCCCGAGCGGAGCTCCTACAATGAGCAGTTCTTC. Residues: CASSPERSSYNEQFF. V is TRBV7-9 and J is TRBJ2-1, with D possibly matching TRBD2 (5 bases). The germline V and J ends were trimmed by 5 bases and 0 bases, with 11 bases remaining between them. The CDR3 has 15 amino acids. From germline, CDR1 is SEHNR and CDR2 FQNEAQ (reference sequence).

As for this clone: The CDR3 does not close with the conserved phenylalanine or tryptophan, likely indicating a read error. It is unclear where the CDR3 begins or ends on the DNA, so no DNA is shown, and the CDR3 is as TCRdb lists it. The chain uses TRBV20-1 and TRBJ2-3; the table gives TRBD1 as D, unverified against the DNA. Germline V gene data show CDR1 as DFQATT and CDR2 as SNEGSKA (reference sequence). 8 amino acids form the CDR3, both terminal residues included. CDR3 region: CSAAGTEI.

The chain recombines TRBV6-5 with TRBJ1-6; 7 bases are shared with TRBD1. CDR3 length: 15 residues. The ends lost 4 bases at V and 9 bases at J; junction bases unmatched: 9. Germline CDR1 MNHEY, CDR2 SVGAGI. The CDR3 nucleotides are TGTGCCAGCAGTTCTGGGACAGTAATGGGTTCACCCCTCCACTTT. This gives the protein CASSSGTVMGSPLHF.

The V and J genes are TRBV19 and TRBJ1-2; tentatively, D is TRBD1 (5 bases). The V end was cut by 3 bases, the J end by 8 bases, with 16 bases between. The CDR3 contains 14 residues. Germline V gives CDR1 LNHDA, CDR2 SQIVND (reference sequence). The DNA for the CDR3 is TGTGCCAGTAGTATGGGGTGGGGACTACGGGGCTACACCTTC. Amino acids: CASSMGWGLRGYTF. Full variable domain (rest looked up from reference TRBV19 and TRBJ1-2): DGGITQSPKYLFRKEGQNVTLSCEQNLNHDAMYWYRQDPGQGLRLIYYSQIVNDFQKGDIAEGYSVSREKKESFPLTVTSAQKNPTAFYLCASSMGWGLRGYTFGSGTRLTVV.

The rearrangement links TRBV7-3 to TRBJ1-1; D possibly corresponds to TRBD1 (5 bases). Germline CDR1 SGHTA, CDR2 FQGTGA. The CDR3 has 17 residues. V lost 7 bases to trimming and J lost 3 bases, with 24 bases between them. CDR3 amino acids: CASTALGRSLLDTEAFF. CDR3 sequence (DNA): TGTGCCAGCACCGCATTGGGACGATCCCTCCTTGACACTGAAGCTTTCTTT.

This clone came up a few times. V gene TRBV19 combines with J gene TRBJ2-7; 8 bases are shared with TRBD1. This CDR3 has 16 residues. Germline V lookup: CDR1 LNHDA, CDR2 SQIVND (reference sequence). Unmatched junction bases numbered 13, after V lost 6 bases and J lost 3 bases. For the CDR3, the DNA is TGTGCCAGTAGCCGCCGCCGGGGAACAGGGGGCTACGAGCAGTACTTC. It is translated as CASSRRRGTGGYEQYF.

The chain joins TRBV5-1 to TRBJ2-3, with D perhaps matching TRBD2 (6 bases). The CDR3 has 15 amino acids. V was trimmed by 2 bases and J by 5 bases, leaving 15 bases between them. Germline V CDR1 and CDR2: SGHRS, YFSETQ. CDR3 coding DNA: TGCGCCAGCAGCTTAGAGGGGCTAGCGAGAGATACGCAGTATTTT. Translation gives CASSLEGLARDTQYF.

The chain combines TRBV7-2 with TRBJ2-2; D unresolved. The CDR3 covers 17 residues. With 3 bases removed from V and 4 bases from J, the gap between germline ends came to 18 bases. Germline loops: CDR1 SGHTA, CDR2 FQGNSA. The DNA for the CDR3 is TGTGCCAGCAGCTTTTTAGGGTCGACTCGTGGCACCGGGGAGCTGTTTTTT. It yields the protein CASSFLGSTRGTGELFF.

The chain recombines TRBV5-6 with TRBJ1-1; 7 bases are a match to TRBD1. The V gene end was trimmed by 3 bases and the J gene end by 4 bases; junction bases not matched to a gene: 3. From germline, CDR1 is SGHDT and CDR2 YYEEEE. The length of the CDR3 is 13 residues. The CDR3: CASSSRGSTEAFF. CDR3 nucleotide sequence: TGTGCCAGCAGCTCCAGGGGGAGCACTGAAGCTTTCTTT.

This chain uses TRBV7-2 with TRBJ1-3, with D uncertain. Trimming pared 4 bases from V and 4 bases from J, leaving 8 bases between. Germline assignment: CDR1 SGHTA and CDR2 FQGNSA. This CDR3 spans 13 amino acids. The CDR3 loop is CASSSKQGNTIYF. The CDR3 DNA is TGTGCCAGCAGCTCAAAGCAGGGAAACACCATATATTTT.

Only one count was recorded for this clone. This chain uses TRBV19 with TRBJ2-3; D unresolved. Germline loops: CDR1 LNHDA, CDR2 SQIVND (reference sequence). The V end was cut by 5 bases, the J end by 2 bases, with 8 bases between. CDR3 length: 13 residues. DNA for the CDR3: TGTGCCAGTAGTCCGCGAGCCACAGATACGCAGTATTTT. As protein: CASSPRATDTQYF.

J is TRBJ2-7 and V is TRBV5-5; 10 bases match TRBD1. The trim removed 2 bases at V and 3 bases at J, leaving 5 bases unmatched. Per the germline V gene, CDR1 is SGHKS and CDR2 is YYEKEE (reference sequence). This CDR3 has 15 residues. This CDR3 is CASSFRDRGYYEQYV. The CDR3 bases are TGTGCCAGCAGCTTCCGGGACAGGGGTTACTACGAGCAGTACGTC.

CDR3 coding DNA: TGTGCCAGCAGCCTGATATCGGGGCCGGACACTGAAGCTTTCTTT. Translation: CASSLISGPDTEAFF. The V and J genes are TRBV7-9 and TRBJ1-1; D is possibly TRBD1 (5 bases). Looked up from germline, CDR1 is SEHNR and CDR2 is FQNEAQ (reference sequence). The CDR3 covers 15 residues. The V gene lost 5 bases and the J gene lost 3 bases, with 16 bases spanning the gap.

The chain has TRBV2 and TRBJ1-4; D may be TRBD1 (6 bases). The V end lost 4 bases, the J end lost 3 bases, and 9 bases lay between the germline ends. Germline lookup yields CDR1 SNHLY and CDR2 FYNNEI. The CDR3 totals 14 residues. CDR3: CASSAGTPNEKLFF. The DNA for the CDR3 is TGTGCCAGCAGTGCCGGGACACCTAATGAAAAACTGTTTTTT. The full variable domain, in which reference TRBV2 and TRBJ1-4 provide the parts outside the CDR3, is EPEVTQTPSHQVTQMGQEVILRCVPISNHLYFYWYRQILGQKVEFLVSFYNNEISEKSEIFDDQFSVERPDGSNFTLKIRSTKLEDSAMYFCASSAGTPNEKLFFGSGTQLSVL.

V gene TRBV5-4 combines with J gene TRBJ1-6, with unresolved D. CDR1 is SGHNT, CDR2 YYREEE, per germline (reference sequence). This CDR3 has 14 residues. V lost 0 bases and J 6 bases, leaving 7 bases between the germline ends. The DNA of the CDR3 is TGTGCCAGCAGCTTGGGGGAGAGTAATTCACCCCTCCACTTT. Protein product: CASSLGESNSPLHF.

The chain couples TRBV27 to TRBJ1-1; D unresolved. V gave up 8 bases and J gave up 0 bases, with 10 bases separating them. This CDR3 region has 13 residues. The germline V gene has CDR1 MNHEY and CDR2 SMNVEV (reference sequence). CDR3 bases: TGTGCCAGCTCTCGGCACCTGAACACTGAAGCTTTCTTT. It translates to CASSRHLNTEAFF.

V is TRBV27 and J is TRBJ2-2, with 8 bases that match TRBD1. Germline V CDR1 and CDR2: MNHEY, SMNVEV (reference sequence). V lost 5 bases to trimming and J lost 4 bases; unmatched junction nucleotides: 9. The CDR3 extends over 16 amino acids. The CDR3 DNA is TGTGCCAGCAGTCCCCCGACAGGGGATGGCACCGGGGAGCTGTTTTTT. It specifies CASSPPTGDGTGELFF.

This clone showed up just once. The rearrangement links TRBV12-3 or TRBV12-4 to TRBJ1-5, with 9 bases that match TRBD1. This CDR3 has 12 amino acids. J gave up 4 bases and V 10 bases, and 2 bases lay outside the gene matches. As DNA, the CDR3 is TGTGCCACCGGGACAGGGAATCAGCCCCAGCATTTT. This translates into CATGTGNQPQHF.

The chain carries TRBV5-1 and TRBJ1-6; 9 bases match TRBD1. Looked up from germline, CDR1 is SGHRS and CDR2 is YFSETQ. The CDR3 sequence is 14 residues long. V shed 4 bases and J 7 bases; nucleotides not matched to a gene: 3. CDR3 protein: CASSTGQGNSPLHF. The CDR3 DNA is TGCGCCAGCAGCACGGGACAGGGAAATTCACCCCTCCACTTT.

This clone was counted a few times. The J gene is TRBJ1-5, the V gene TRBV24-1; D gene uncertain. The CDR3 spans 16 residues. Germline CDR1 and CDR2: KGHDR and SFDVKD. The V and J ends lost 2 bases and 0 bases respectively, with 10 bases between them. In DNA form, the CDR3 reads TGTGCCACCAGTGATTCCGGACTGCATAGCAATCAGCCCCAGCATTTT. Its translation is CATSDSGLHSNQPQHF.

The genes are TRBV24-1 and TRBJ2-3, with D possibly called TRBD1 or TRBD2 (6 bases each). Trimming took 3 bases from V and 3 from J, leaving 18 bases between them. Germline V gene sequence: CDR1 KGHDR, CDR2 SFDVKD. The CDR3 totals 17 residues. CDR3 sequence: CATSDVLGGGGTDTQYF. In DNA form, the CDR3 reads TGTGCCACCAGTGATGTCTTGGGGGGCGGCGGGACAGATACGCAGTATTTT.

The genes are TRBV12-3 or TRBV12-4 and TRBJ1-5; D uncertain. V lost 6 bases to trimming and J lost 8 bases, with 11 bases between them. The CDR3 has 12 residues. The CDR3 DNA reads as TGTGCCAGCAGCCGTGAATCAGAGCCCCAGCATTTT. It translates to CASSRESEPQHF.

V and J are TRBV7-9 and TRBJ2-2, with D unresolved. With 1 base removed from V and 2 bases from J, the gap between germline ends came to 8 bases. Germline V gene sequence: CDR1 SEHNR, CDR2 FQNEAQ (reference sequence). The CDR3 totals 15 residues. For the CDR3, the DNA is TGTGCCAGCAGCTTAGGGCACATTAACACCGGGGAGCTGTTTTTT. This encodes CASSLGHINTGELFF.